Shown below are 2 T cell receptor beta chains from a single sample sequenced in a study of blood T cell repertoires in COVID-19 (TCRdb year 2020). The library came from the immunoSEQ multiplex PCR assay. TCRdb limited this immuneACCESS table to in-frame rearrangements with V and J called. A share of clones is missing; checked studies link under half to unresolved V genes, and the rest is unexplained. In this sample the table shows about 120,000 clones, around 88% of which occur a single time. The ten most abundant clones make up approximately 10% of the sample. Sample: peripheral blood. The source of these receptors is a man between 45 and 60 years old with acute or convalescent COVID-19.

This chain joins TRBV7-2 and TRBJ1-5; tentatively, D is TRBD1 (5 bases). Trimming cost V 6 bases and J 5 bases, with 14 bases left between them. This CDR3 spans 14 amino acids. Germline values: CDR1 SGHTA, CDR2 FQGNSA. For the CDR3, the DNA is TGTGCCAGCAGTCCTCTGGGGGGAGATCAGCCCCAGCATTTT. Protein product: CASSPLGGDQPQHF.

The V and J genes are TRBV5-1 and TRBJ1-1; 7 bases align to TRBD1. The trim removed 1 base at V and 4 bases at J, leaving 7 bases unmatched. Germline V gives CDR1 SGHRS, CDR2 YFSETQ. The CDR3 covers 15 residues. CDR3 loop: CASSLQGEVPTEAFF. The CDR3 bases are TGCGCCAGCAGCTTGCAGGGGGAGGTCCCCACTGAAGCTTTCTTT. Variable domain in full (rest from reference TRBV5-1 and TRBJ1-1): KAGVTQTPRYLIKTRGQQVTLSCSPISGHRSVSWYQQTPGQGLQFLFEYFSETQRNKGNFPGRFSGRQFSNSRSEMNVSTLELGDSALYLCASSLQGEVPTEAFFGQGTRLTVV.